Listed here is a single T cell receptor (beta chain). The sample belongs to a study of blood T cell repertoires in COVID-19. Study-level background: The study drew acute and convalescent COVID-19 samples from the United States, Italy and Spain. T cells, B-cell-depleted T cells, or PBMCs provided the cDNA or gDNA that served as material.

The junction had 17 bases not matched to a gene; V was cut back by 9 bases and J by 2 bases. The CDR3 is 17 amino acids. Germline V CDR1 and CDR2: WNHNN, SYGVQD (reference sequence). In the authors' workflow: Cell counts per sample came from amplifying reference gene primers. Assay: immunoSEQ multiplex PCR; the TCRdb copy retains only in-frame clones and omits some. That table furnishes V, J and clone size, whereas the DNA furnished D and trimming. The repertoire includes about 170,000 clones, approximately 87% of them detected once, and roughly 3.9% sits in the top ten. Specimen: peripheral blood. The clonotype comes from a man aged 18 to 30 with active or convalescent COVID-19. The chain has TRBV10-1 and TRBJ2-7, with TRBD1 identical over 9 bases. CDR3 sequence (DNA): TGCGCCAGTAACCGGGACAGGGTTCCTCAGGCTACCTACGAGCAGTACGTC. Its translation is CASNRDRVPQATYEQYV.